The present TCR beta chain was sequenced within a study of beta chain features in type 1 diabetes. CDR1 and CDR2 from the germline V gene are SGHDT and YYEEEE. The CDR3 has 11 residues. Trimming stripped 4 bases from V and 6 bases from J, with 6 bases between. The isolated RNA, all of it, was reverse transcribed, so expressed TCRB transcripts were what got sequenced. Sequenced by immunoSEQ multiplex PCR; TCRdb stores in-frame clones only, minus some. The data show fewer than 400,000 clones, less than 10% seen once. Sequencing was carried out using central memory CD4+ T cells from blood. This chain uses TRBV5-6 with TRBJ2-3; D is unresolved. This TCR was recovered from a woman aged 18-29 years in good health. The CDR3 region has the DNA TGTGCCAGCAGCCGTAGGGATACGCAGTATTTT. It yields the protein CASSRRDTQYF.